What follows is one TCR beta chain and its context. Its antigen is still unknown. The sample is drawn from a study of T cell responses to AZD1222 COVID-19 vaccine. Findings of the study overall: Targeting of unmutated variant regions was reportedly seen in nearly half of spike-specific TCRs. White British ancestry dominated among donors, who included more females, and clonal diversity was possibly underestimated.

Recipients boosted at about 4 weeks or about 12 weeks are pooled. Clones were read by immunoSEQ multiplex PCR, and TCRdb kept only the in-frame ones, dropping some. This sample carries 150,000 to 200,000 clones, around nine tenths of them seen once, and the ten largest clones take 11%. The sequencing here drew on peripheral blood, taken 28 days after the second AZD1222 dose. The source is an adult who received the AZD1222 COVID-19 vaccine.

CDR3 DNA: TGTGCCAGCTCACCGGGACAGGGGACCTCAAACTATGGCTACACCTTC. Translation: CASSPGQGTSNYGYTF. The chain uses TRBV18 and TRBJ1-2; 10 nucleotides match TRBD1. The CDR3 is made up of 16 amino acids. Germline-derived CDR1 and CDR2 are KGHSH and LQKENI. With 3 bases clipped from V and 2 bases from J, the junction kept 6 bases outside the gene matches.